The TCR beta chain under discussion was sequenced for a study of blood T cell repertoires in COVID-19 (TCRdb year 2020). Study-wide context: Samples from collaborators originated in the United States, Italy and Spain and spanned both the acute and convalescent phases of COVID-19. Sample metadata almost always included a de-identified subject ID, COVID-19 status, age in years and sex. HLA class I and class II types, where available, came from metadata supplied by the sample provider rather than from assay-based typing. The material from the prospective study consisted of cDNA or gDNA derived from T cells, B-cell-depleted T cells, or PBMCs. The samples were drawn from the first 160 participants of the ongoing ImmuneRACE study and from some 1,300 subjects provided by 6 global collaborators. The repertoires were made available in a free public database intended to serve as a resource for research on the immune response to SARS-CoV-2. Subjects who had been exposed to COVID-19, were actively infected with it, or had recovered from it provided the deeply sampled blood TCRbeta repertoires that made up the dataset.

TCRbeta CDR3 regions were amplified from genomic DNA by means of the immunoSEQ Assay, a bias-controlled multiplex PCR. In the paper's pipeline: Nucleated cell counts per sample were estimated from amplification of reference gene primers within the assay. To quantify the absolute abundance of each unique TCRbeta CDR3 rearrangement, sequence reads were collapsed and filtered. Productive Simpson clonality was computed per sample as the square root of Simpson's diversity index over productive rearrangements. The table comes from immuneACCESS by way of TCRdb, which keeps in-frame sequences with V and J called. Part of the clones is missing from these tables; in studies checked, under half for an unresolved V gene and the rest for unknown reasons. D and trimming come from the DNA, and the V and J calls and clone size come from that table. The sample table holds about 250,000 clones, of which just over 85% were seen once. The ten largest clones capture about 1.3% of the sample.

Looking up the germline V gene yields CDR1 SGHVS and CDR2 FQNEAQ. Compared with germline, V lacks 6 bases and J lacks 7 bases; bases without a gene match: 6. The CDR3, cysteine through phenylalanine, is 13 amino acids long. Only CDR3 DNA is held: 39 bases, read in frame from base 1. Each collaborating institution followed its own protocols to collect whole blood in K2EDTA tubes. For TCRbeta analysis, collaborator samples were shipped as frozen whole blood, as isolated PBMCs, or as DNA extracted from either sample type. Overall study results and their limits: The amount of clinical and demographic metadata varied by source and participant and was provided uncurated.

As to this clone: Its antigen is not yet known. Base qualities were left out, and no much larger clone turns up one base away.

The sequence links TRBV7-8 to TRBJ2-1, with 7 bases matching TRBD2. The specimen was peripheral blood. This receptor was taken from a man aged 80 or over with acute or convalescent COVID-19. CDR3 sequence: CASSYSGRNEQFF. The DNA sequence follows: TGTGCCAGCAGTTATAGCGGGCGGAATGAGCAGTTCTTC.